Shown below are 20 T cell receptor beta chains from a single sample sequenced in a study of T cell responses to AZD1222 COVID-19 vaccine. Clones were sequenced by immunoSEQ multiplex PCR, and TCRdb holds only the in-frame ones, with some missing. The sample comprises some 150,000 clones, about 86% of which are singletons, and 4.5% to 6% rests with the top ten. Sample: peripheral blood, taken on day 0 of MenACWY control vaccination. These receptor sequences come from an adult in good health.

The rearrangement links TRBV6-1 to TRBJ1-5; D is undetermined. Germline-derived CDR1 and CDR2 are MNHNS and SASEGT. V lost 0 bases to trimming and J lost 1 base, with 4 bases between them. The CDR3 spans 14 residues. The CDR3 region is CASSEAESNQPQHF. DNA of the CDR3: TGTGCCAGCAGTGAAGCCGAAAGCAATCAGCCCCAGCATTTT.

J is TRBJ1-4 and V is TRBV18; a possible D gene is TRBD1 (5 bases). The germline V and J ends were trimmed by 3 bases and 4 bases, with 9 bases remaining between them. The CDR3 has 14 residues. Per the germline V gene, CDR1 is KGHSH and CDR2 is LQKENI. The CDR3 DNA sequence: TGTGCCAGCTCACCGGGACGGGATAATGAAAAACTGTTTTTT. The encoded protein is CASSPGRDNEKLFF.

The J gene is TRBJ2-1, the V gene TRBV27; TRBD2 agrees at 14 bases. The CDR3 runs 19 residues. Germline-derived CDR1 and CDR2 are MNHEY and SMNVEV (reference sequence). Trimming removed 2 bases from V and 0 bases from J; junction bases left unmatched: 6. CDR3 residues: CASSLRGTSGRSSYNEQFF. The CDR3 coding sequence is TGTGCCAGCAGTTTACGGGGGACTAGCGGGAGAAGCTCCTACAATGAGCAGTTCTTC.

This clone was recorded once. V usage is TRBV4-2 and J usage is TRBJ1-4, with 8 bases aligning to TRBD1. The ends lost 3 bases at V and 7 bases at J; junction bases unmatched: 7. Looked up from germline, CDR1 is LGHNA and CDR2 is YNFKEQ. CDR3 length: 15 residues. For the CDR3, the DNA is TGTGCCAGCAGCCATGGGGCAGGGGGCGGTGAAAAACTGTTTTTT. Translating it yields CASSHGAGGGEKLFF.

CDR3 sequence: CASSQSTGGFYGYTF. In DNA, the CDR3 is TGTGCCAGCAGCCAGTCGACAGGGGGCTTCTATGGCTACACCTTC. The gene calls are TRBV3-1 (or the pseudogene TRBV3-2) and TRBJ1-2; 10 bases match TRBD1. V shed 3 bases, J shed 4 bases, and the junction held 5 bases outside the gene matches. This CDR3 is 15 amino acids long. CDR1 and CDR2 (germline): LGHDT, YNNKEL (reference sequence).

The chain is built from TRBV7-2 and TRBJ1-2; D uncertain. The germline CDR1 and CDR2 sequences are SGHTA and FQGNSA. V lost 6 bases, J lost 4 bases, and 15 bases lay in between. CDR3 length: 14 amino acids. CDR3: CASRPERLGYGYTF. CDR3 DNA: TGTGCCAGCAGACCCGAGAGGCTGGGCTATGGCTACACCTTC.

The rearrangement uses TRBV27 and TRBJ2-3; no reliable D call. Trimming removed 1 base from V and 0 bases from J, with 11 bases in between. The germline CDR1 and CDR2 sequences are MNHEY and SMNVEV (reference sequence). This CDR3 is built from 16 residues. CDR3 nucleotides: TGTGCCAGCAGTTTATACCCCCGAATGAGCACAGATACGCAGTATTTT. The encoded protein is CASSLYPRMSTDTQYF.

This clone occurred a few times. CDR3 loop: CSASSGALYEQYV. DNA of the CDR3: TGCAGTGCTAGTTCGGGGGCTCTTTACGAGCAGTACGTC. V is TRBV20-1 and J is TRBJ2-7; D is perhaps TRBD1 or TRBD2 (6 bases each). CDR3 length: 13 amino acids. V lost 3 bases to trimming and J lost 4 bases, with 13 bases between them. Germline assignment: CDR1 DFQATT and CDR2 SNEGSKA (reference sequence).

The V call is TRBV18, the J call TRBJ1-4; D gene unclear. Germline CDR1 reads KGHSH; CDR2 reads LQKENI. The CDR3 runs to 14 residues. Between the trimmed V and J ends, which lost 4 bases and 0 bases, there was a span of 6 bases. The DNA for the CDR3 is TGTGCCAGCTCACTATCTGCAACTAATGAAAAACTGTTTTTT. It codes for CASSLSATNEKLFF. The whole variable domain, filled in from reference TRBV18 and TRBJ1-4, reads NAGVMQNPRHLVRRRGQEARLRCSPMKGHSHVYWYRQLPEEGLKFMVYLQKENIIDESGMPKERFSAEFPKEGPSILRIQQVVRGDSAAYFCASSLSATNEKLFFGSGTQLSVL.

The chain combines TRBV2 with TRBJ1-5; tentative D call: TRBD1 (5 bases). The CDR3 has 14 residues. Germline values: CDR1 SNHLY, CDR2 FYNNEI. Trimming removed 7 bases from V and 6 bases from J, with 16 bases in between. In nucleotides, the CDR3 is TGTGCCAGCACTTCCGGGGCAGGGCGTCAGCCCCAGCATTTT. This codes for CASTSGAGRQPQHF.

The chain combines TRBV5-4 with TRBJ1-1; 8 bases fit TRBD1. Germline CDR1 and CDR2: SGHNT and YYREEE (reference sequence). The CDR3 has 16 residues. V dropped 4 bases and J dropped 4; count of bases not matched to a gene: 12. This CDR3 is CASSAGQARGPTEAFF. The CDR3 nucleotides are TGTGCCAGCAGCGCAGGTCAGGCCAGGGGGCCCACTGAAGCTTTCTTT.

The V gene is TRBV7-9, the J gene TRBJ1-1; unclear D gene. Trimming pared 3 bases from V and 6 bases from J, leaving 8 bases between. Germline V gene data show CDR1 as SEHNR and CDR2 as FQNEAQ (reference sequence). The CDR3 totals 12 residues. CDR3 DNA sequence: TGTGCCAGCAGCTTGAGCGGGCCTGAAGCTTTCTTT. It translates to CASSLSGPEAFF. Complete variable domain (other parts from reference TRBV7-9 and TRBJ1-1): DTGVSQNPRHKITKRGQNVTFRCDPISEHNRLYWYRQTLGQGPEFLTYFQNEAQLEKSRLLSDRFSAERPKGSFSTLEIQRTEQGDSAMYLCASSLSGPEAFFGQGTRLTVV.

This clone was detected once. The chain has TRBV5-4 and TRBJ2-7; TRBD1 is a possible D gene (6 bases). This CDR3 contains 12 residues. Per the germline V gene, CDR1 is SGHNT and CDR2 is YYREEE (reference sequence). V gave up 4 bases and J gave up 3 bases, with 8 bases separating them. Here the CDR3 reads CASSMTGYEQYV. As DNA, the CDR3 is TGTGCCAGCAGCATGACAGGCTACGAGCAGTACGTC.

The chain has TRBV11-3 and TRBJ1-4; TRBD1 is a possible D gene (5 bases). The CDR3 is 13 residues long. Germline loops: CDR1 SGHNT, CDR2 YENEEA. The germline V and J ends were trimmed by 2 bases and 8 bases, with 9 bases remaining between them. For the CDR3, the DNA is TGTGCCAGCAGCTTAAAGAGGGACGAAAAACTGTTTTTT. It yields the protein CASSLKRDEKLFF.

The chain couples TRBV15 to TRBJ1-5, with 7 bases aligning to TRBD1. CDR1 is LNHNV, CDR2 YYDKDF, per germline (reference sequence). The CDR3 runs 19 residues. J gave up 1 base and V 2 bases, and 14 bases lay outside the gene matches. CDR3 sequence (DNA): TGTGCCACCAGCAGACCCTTAGGAAGGGGGCGGTTGAGCAATCAGCCCCAGCATTTT. It is translated as CATSRPLGRGRLSNQPQHF.

V gene TRBV5-1 combines with J gene TRBJ2-7, with TRBD2 identical over 10 bases. Trimming cost V 4 bases and J 4 bases; bases outside gene matches: 11. Germline CDR1 SGHRS, CDR2 YFSETQ. The length of the CDR3 is 16 residues. The CDR3 sequence is CASSAGPSGSGYEQYF. CDR3 in DNA: TGCGCCAGCAGCGCTGGGCCTAGCGGGAGCGGGTACGAGCAGTACTTC.

This clone came up a few times. The genes are TRBV19 and TRBJ1-6; D remains ambiguous. V lost 5 bases to trimming and J lost 7 bases, with 12 bases between them. The CDR3 runs 14 residues. CDR1 LNHDA and CDR2 SQIVND come from the germline V gene (reference sequence). The CDR3, as DNA: TGTGCCAGTAGTCCCGGACTAGGGAATTCACCCCTCCACTTT. Translation: CASSPGLGNSPLHF.

The V call is TRBV7-8, the J call TRBJ1-5, with 7 bases that match TRBD1. Germline values: CDR1 SGHVS, CDR2 FQNEAQ. V trimming: 3 bases; J trimming: 4 bases; junction bases outside the gene matches: 3. This CDR3 is 14 amino acids long. The CDR3 reads CASSLLQGNQPQHF. CDR3 coding DNA: TGTGCCAGCAGCTTGCTACAGGGGAATCAGCCCCAGCATTTT.

This chain connects TRBV5-1 to TRBJ1-4; D might be TRBD1 (5 bases). The ends were cut back, 1 base at V and 5 bases at J, with 12 bases in the middle. Germline loops: CDR1 SGHRS, CDR2 YFSETQ. This CDR3 has 15 amino acids. As DNA, the CDR3 is TGCGCCAGCAGCTTGTTGGCAGGGACCAATGAAAAACTGTTTTTT. It translates to CASSLLAGTNEKLFF.

The chain has TRBV7-3 and TRBJ1-2; D gene uncertain. In germline, CDR1 is SGHTA, CDR2 FQGTGA. Trimming left V 5 bases short and J 2 bases short, with 9 bases between. The CDR3 loop spans 13 amino acids. The CDR3 loop reads CASSPGSNYGYTF. The CDR3 DNA reads as TGTGCCAGCAGCCCCGGTTCCAACTATGGCTACACCTTC.